Sequencing of this T cell receptor (beta chain) was carried out in a study of cytomegalovirus exposure and HLA in healthy donors. General study points: A subsequent analysis found that TCR clusters from the first cohort also tended to co-occur in the approximately 130 validation repertoires, with 94% of cluster scores above 0. Altogether, some 170 TCR beta chains were recorded as cytomegalovirus-associated. Confirmation in vitro established that three CMV-associated chains were specific for CMV antigens. Reportedly, diagnosis of cytomegalovirus status by the classifier showed high specificity and sensitivity.

The germline CDR1 and CDR2 sequences are SNHLY and FYNNEI. This CDR3 contains 12 residues. V lost 11 bases and J 2 bases, leaving 13 bases between the germline ends. Clones were sequenced by immunoSEQ multiplex PCR, and TCRdb holds only the in-frame ones, with some missing. In the table there are about 120,000 clones, 70% to 90% of which are singletons. In the case of this clone: Its antigen is not identified.

What was sequenced was PBMCs. This chain joins TRBV2 and TRBJ2-7, with D possibly being TRBD1 (5 bases). The sequence was obtained from a man between 18 and 29 years old in good health and CMV-seronegative. In nucleotides, the CDR3 is TGTGCCGGGTCCAGGGCTCCCTACGAGCAGTACTTC. Protein: CAGSRAPYEQYF.